These 24 T cell receptor beta chains came from one sample sequenced in a study of T cells in Graves' hyperthyroidism and ophthalmopathy. There were TCR beta CDR3 regions amplified from RNA transcripts. The primer set for the first-round RT-PCR of the TCR CDR3 was HTBI. TCRdb fed the multiplex PCR reads into MiXCR, producing one record per CDR3 protein. The sample holds 490,000 or so distinct CDR3 sequences, under 25% seen once. The material sequenced was blood. These receptors originate from a woman aged 70-85 years with Graves' ophthalmopathy.

This clonotype has a handful of counts. The rearrangement joins TRBV6-5 to TRBJ1-2; D unresolved. Trimming removed 0 bases from V and 2 bases from J, with 7 bases in between. The CDR3 sequence is 14 residues long. Germline CDR1 reads MNHEY; CDR2 reads SVGAGI. CDR3 sequence reads: CASSYSRRNYGYTF. The CDR3 nucleotides read TGTGCCAGCAGTTACTCGAGACGGAACTATGGCTACACCTTC.

J is TRBJ1-1 and V is TRBV6-5; D gene ambiguous. Germline assignment: CDR1 MNHEY and CDR2 SVGAGI. The CDR3 is 12 amino acids. V lost 0 bases to trimming and J lost 7 bases, with 6 bases between them. CDR3 DNA sequence: TGTGCCAGCAGTTACTCTCACGGTGAAGCTTTCTTT. This encodes CASSYSHGEAFF.

The table lists this clonotype with a few counts. J is TRBJ1-1 and V is TRBV10-2; no definite D call. CDR3 length equals 14 residues. With 3 bases removed from V and 6 bases from J, the gap between germline ends came to 14 bases. Germline V lookup: CDR1 WSHSY, CDR2 SAAADI. The CDR3 protein is CASSERVGNAEAFF. In nucleotides, the CDR3 is TGCGCCAGCAGTGAAAGGGTAGGAAACGCTGAAGCTTTCTTT.

This clonotype turned up a few times. J is TRBJ1-2 and V is TRBV6-1; 7 bases line up with TRBD1. CDR3 length equals 17 residues. Trimming at V came to 2 bases and at J to 8 bases, leaving 17 bases not matched to a gene. CDR1 and CDR2 from the germline V gene are MNHNS and SASEGT. CDR3 sequence (DNA): TGTGCCAGCAGTGAAACCAACCCGGCGACAGGGTTTAAGGGCTACACCTTC. Amino acid sequence: CASSETNPATGFKGYTF.

This clonotype was detected only a few times. This chain connects TRBV7-8 to TRBJ2-7; tentative D call: TRBD1 (6 bases). V dropped 1 base and J dropped 2 bases, with 9 bases sitting between them. Germline V gives CDR1 SGHVS, CDR2 FQNEAQ. CDR3 length equals 14 residues. The chain's CDR3 is CASSLVRQAYEQYF. CDR3 sequence (DNA): TGTGCCAGCAGCTTAGTGAGACAGGCCTACGAGCAGTACTTC.

The chain combines TRBV6-5 with TRBJ2-3; maybe TRBD2 (5 bases). The V end was cut by 4 bases, the J end by 8 bases, with 13 bases between. CDR3 length: 13 residues. Germline CDR1 is MNHEY and CDR2 is SVGAGI. The chain's CDR3 is CASSSLVGGTQYF. In DNA form, the CDR3 reads TGTGCCAGCAGTTCGCTAGTTGGAGGTACGCAGTATTTT.

As to this clonotype: Its ends do not fully match the called genes, so a read error is possible. This chain connects TRBV15 to TRBJ2-1; D is ambiguous. Germline values: CDR1 LNHNV, CDR2 YYDKDF (reference sequence). CDR3 length: 15 amino acids. The CDR3 nucleotides are TGTGCCACCAGCGGAGACCGGGTTTCGGGCAATGAGCAGTTCTTC. As protein: CATSGDRVSGNEQFF.

This clonotype came up many times. V usage is TRBV3-1 and J usage is TRBJ2-1; 10 bases align to TRBD2. The junction had 7 bases not matched to a gene; V was cut back by 10 bases and J by 7 bases. From germline, CDR1 is LGHDT and CDR2 YNNKEL (reference sequence). The CDR3 has 13 residues. The CDR3 DNA reads TGTGCCATCTCCATTAGCGGGAGGAATGAGCAGTTCTTC. This encodes CAISISGRNEQFF.

This rearrangement joins TRBV12-3 or TRBV12-4 to TRBJ2-5; possibly TRBD1 or TRBD2 for D (6 bases each). The V and J ends lost 5 bases and 5 bases respectively, with 15 bases between them. CDR3 size: 14 residues. The CDR3 DNA reads as TGTGCCAGCAGTCGGTGGGGGGCGGAGGAGACCCAGTACTTC. Its translation: CASSRWGAEETQYF.

The table lists this clonotype with a few counts. As DNA, the CDR3 is TGTGCCAGCAGCCCCATGGGAGGCAATGAGCAGTTCTTC. Its translation: CASSPMGGNEQFF. This chain connects TRBV7-3 to TRBJ2-1; D may be TRBD2 (6 bases). The CDR3 is made up of 13 amino acids. Germline V CDR1 and CDR2: SGHTA, FQGTGA. Trimming cost V 5 bases and J 6 bases, with 11 bases left between them.

The chain links TRBV19 to TRBJ1-2; D possibly corresponds to TRBD1 (5 bases). Trimming cost V 10 bases and J 10 bases, with 19 bases left between them. The CDR3 loop spans 12 amino acids. Germline V gene lookup returns CDR1 LNHDA and CDR2 SQIVND (reference sequence). The CDR3 protein is CATLGGELVYTF. Here the CDR3 DNA reads TGTGCCACTCTAGGAGGGGAGTTAGTCTACACCTTC.

This clonotype was found many times. This chain joins TRBV2 and TRBJ1-6; the match to TRBD1 covers 7 bases. Trimming removed 4 bases from V and 5 bases from J; junction bases left unmatched: 8. Germline V gene lookup returns CDR1 SNHLY and CDR2 FYNNEI. This CDR3 has 16 amino acids. The CDR3 region has the DNA TGTGCCAGCAGTGTCCAGGGGGTTAATAATAATTCACCCCTCCACTTT. This sequence encodes CASSVQGVNNNSPLHF.

The sample holds many counts of this clonotype. The chain is built from TRBV6-1 and TRBJ2-2, with 11 bases that match TRBD2. The CDR3 is 16 residues long. The trim removed 5 bases at V and 4 bases at J, leaving 6 bases unmatched. Germline CDR1 MNHNS, CDR2 SASEGT. Here the CDR3 reads CASSFTSGSSTGELFF. For the CDR3, the DNA is TGTGCCAGCAGTTTCACTAGCGGGAGTTCCACCGGGGAGCTGTTTTTT.

In the case of this clonotype: This may be a read error, as it is one base from a much larger clone. The chain carries TRBV12-3 or TRBV12-4 and TRBJ1-1, with no clear D. The CDR3 spans 12 residues. Trimming stripped 5 bases from V and 7 bases from J, with 11 bases between. In nucleotides, the CDR3 is TGTGCCAGCAGTCTACCGGTGGATGAAGCTTTCTTT. Encoded protein: CASSLPVDEAFF.

This clonotype was recorded many times. This chain uses TRBV11-2 with TRBJ2-1, with 11 positions matching TRBD2. CDR1 and CDR2 (germline): SGHAT, FQNNGV. The V gene end was trimmed by 4 bases and the J gene end by 7 bases; junction bases not matched to a gene: 6. CDR3 length: 15 amino acids. The CDR3 is CASSSTSGGRNEQFF. CDR3 bases: TGTGCCAGCAGCTCAACTAGCGGGGGAAGAAATGAGCAGTTCTTC.

This clonotype was seen a few times. V is TRBV19 and J is TRBJ2-6, with D tentatively TRBD1 or TRBD2 (5 bases each). In germline, CDR1 is LNHDA, CDR2 SQIVND (reference sequence). CDR3 length: 13 amino acids. Deletions cut 9 bases from V and 4 bases from J, with 10 bases between. This CDR3 reads CASEGSGANVLTF. The CDR3 coding sequence is TGTGCCAGCGAGGGGTCAGGGGCCAACGTCCTGACTTTC.

This clonotype was counted a few times. This chain uses TRBV11-2 with TRBJ2-7; 12 positions match TRBD2. The length of the CDR3 is 15 residues. Trimming cost V 6 bases and J 3 bases; bases outside gene matches: 6. From germline, CDR1 is SGHAT and CDR2 FQNNGV. The chain's CDR3 is CASSFTSGGSYEQYF. CDR3 DNA: TGTGCCAGCAGTTTTACTAGCGGGGGGAGCTACGAGCAGTACTTC.

The chain uses TRBV19 and TRBJ2-2, with D possibly TRBD2 on 5 matching bases. The ends were cut back, 9 bases at V and 1 base at J, with 15 bases in the middle. The CDR3 spans 15 residues. Germline values: CDR1 LNHDA, CDR2 SQIVND (reference sequence). CDR3 residues: CASTSPGMNTGELFF. The DNA for the CDR3 is TGTGCCAGCACCTCACCGGGAATGAACACCGGGGAGCTGTTTTTT. The full variable domain, its missing parts supplied by reference TRBV19 and TRBJ2-2, is DGGITQSPKYLFRKEGQNVTLSCEQNLNHDAMYWYRQDPGQGLRLIYYSQIVNDFQKGDIAEGYSVSREKKESFPLTVTSAQKNPTAFYLCASTSPGMNTGELFFGEGSRLTVL.

J is TRBJ1-5 and V is TRBV7-6; TRBD1 might be the D (5 bases). The germline V and J ends were trimmed by 5 bases and 7 bases, with 12 bases remaining between them. CDR1 SGHVS and CDR2 FNYEAQ come from the germline V gene. The CDR3 sequence is 13 residues long. The CDR3 nucleotides are TGTGCCAGCAGCCGGACGGGGGGACAGCCCCAGCATTTT. This sequence encodes CASSRTGGQPQHF. The whole variable domain, filled in from reference TRBV7-6 and TRBJ1-5, reads GAGVSQSPRYKVTKRGQDVALRCDPISGHVSLYWYRQALGQGPEFLTYFNYEAQQDKSGLPNDRFSAERPEGSISTLTIQRTEQRDSAMYRCASSRTGGQPQHFGDGTRLSIL.

The rearrangement joins TRBV27 to TRBJ2-3, with TRBD2 matching 12 bases. The CDR3 runs to 17 residues. Germline CDR1 MNHEY, CDR2 SMNVEV (reference sequence). V dropped 5 bases and J dropped 4; count of bases not matched to a gene: 10. The CDR3 sequence: CASSPRLLAGGPDTQYF. CDR3 in DNA: TGTGCCAGCAGTCCACGCCTGCTAGCGGGAGGGCCAGATACGCAGTATTTT.

In this sample, this clonotype turned up many times. The genes are TRBV12-3 or TRBV12-4 and TRBJ2-5; D ambiguous. CDR3 length: 15 residues. With 0 bases removed from V and 0 bases from J, the gap between germline ends came to 8 bases. The CDR3 DNA reads as TGTGCCAGCAGTTTAGCGCTCGGACACCAAGAGACCCAGTACTTC. It translates to CASSLALGHQETQYF.

This clonotype came up many times. The rearrangement uses TRBV7-8 and TRBJ2-1; D call uncertain. Trimming took 1 base from V and 8 from J, leaving 9 bases between them. Germline V lookup: CDR1 SGHVS, CDR2 FQNEAQ. This CDR3 contains 13 residues. The CDR3 loop is CASSLGALDEQFF. CDR3 sequence (DNA): TGTGCCAGCAGCTTAGGAGCTTTGGATGAGCAGTTCTTC.

There are many counts of this clonotype. The chain employs TRBV11-2 and TRBJ2-5; TRBD2 aligns across 14 bases. The V and J ends lost 5 bases and 14 bases, in that order; junction bases with no gene match: 10. From germline, CDR1 is SGHAT and CDR2 FQNNGV. This CDR3 region has 14 residues. DNA of the CDR3: TGTGCCAGCAGCCTCCGGACTAGCGGGAGGTCTCCCTACTTC. As protein: CASSLRTSGRSPYF. Full variable domain (missing parts from reference TRBV11-2 and TRBJ2-5): EAGVAQSPRYKIIEKRQSVAFWCNPISGHATLYWYQQILGQGPKLLIQFQNNGVVDDSQLPKDRFSAERLKGVDSTLKIQPAKLEDSAVYLCASSLRTSGRSPYFGPGTRLLVL.

This clonotype was picked up many times. This chain links TRBV12-3 or TRBV12-4 with TRBJ2-1, with D possibly called TRBD1 or TRBD2 (6 bases each). Trimming took 4 bases from V and 6 from J, leaving 22 bases between them. This CDR3 has 17 amino acids. The DNA of the CDR3 is TGTGCCAGCAGTTCCCGCCTGGGGGGCATCTGGGGCAATGAGCAGTTCTTC. It is translated as CASSSRLGGIWGNEQFF.